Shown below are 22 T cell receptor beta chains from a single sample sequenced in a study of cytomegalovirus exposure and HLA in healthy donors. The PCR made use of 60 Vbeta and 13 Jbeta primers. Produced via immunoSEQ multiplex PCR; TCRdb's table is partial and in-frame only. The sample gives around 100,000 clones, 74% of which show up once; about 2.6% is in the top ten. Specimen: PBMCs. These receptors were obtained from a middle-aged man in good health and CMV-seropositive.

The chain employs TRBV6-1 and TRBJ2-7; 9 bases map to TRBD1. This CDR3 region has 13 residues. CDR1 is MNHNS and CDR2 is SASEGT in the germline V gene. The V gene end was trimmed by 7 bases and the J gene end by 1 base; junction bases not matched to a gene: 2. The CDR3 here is CASNRGQSYEQYF. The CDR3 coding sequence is TGTGCCAGCAACAGGGGGCAGTCCTACGAGCAGTACTTC.

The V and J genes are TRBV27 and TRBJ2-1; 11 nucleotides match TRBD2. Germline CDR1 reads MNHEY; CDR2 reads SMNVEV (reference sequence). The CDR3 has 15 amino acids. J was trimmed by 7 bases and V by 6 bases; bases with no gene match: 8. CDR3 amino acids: CASRVTSGAHNEQFF. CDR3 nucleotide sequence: TGTGCCAGCAGGGTGACTAGCGGGGCACATAATGAGCAGTTCTTC.

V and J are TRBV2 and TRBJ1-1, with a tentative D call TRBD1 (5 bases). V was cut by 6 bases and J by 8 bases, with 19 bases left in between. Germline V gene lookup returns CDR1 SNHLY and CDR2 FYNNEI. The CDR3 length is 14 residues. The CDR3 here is CASSNTRQSGEAFF. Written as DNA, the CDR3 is TGTGCCAGCAGCAATACTCGACAGAGTGGAGAAGCTTTCTTT.

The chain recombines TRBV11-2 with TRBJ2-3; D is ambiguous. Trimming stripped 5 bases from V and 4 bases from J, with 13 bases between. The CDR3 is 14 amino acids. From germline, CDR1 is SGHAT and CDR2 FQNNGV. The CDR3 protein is CASSPLRMADTQYF. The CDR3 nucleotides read TGTGCCAGCAGCCCTCTCAGAATGGCAGATACGCAGTATTTT.

The CDR3 bases are TGCGCCAGCAGCAATGCCCGGACGGGGGAGCAGTACTTC. Translation: CASSNARTGEQYF. The rearrangement joins TRBV5-1 to TRBJ2-7; weak D call: TRBD2 (5 bases). The length of the CDR3 is 13 residues. The V gene lost 4 bases and the J gene lost 7 bases, with 15 bases spanning the gap. CDR1 and CDR2 (germline): SGHRS, YFSETQ.

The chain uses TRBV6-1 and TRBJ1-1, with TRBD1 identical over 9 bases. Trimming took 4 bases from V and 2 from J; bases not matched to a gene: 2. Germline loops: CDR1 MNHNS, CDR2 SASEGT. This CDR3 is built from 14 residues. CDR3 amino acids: CASSVTGGNTEAFF. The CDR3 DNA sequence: TGTGCCAGCAGTGTAACAGGGGGCAACACTGAAGCTTTCTTT.

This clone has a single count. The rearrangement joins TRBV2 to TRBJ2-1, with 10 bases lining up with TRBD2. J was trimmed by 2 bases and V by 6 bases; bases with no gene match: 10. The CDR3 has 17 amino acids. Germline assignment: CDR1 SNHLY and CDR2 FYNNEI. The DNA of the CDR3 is TGTGCCAGCAGCGCATTTAGGACTAGCGGTGCCTACAATGAGCAGTTCTTC. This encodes CASSAFRTSGAYNEQFF. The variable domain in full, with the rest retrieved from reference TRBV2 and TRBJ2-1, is EPEVTQTPSHQVTQMGQEVILRCVPISNHLYFYWYRQILGQKVEFLVSFYNNEISEKSEIFDDQFSVERPDGSNFTLKIRSTKLEDSAMYFCASSAFRTSGAYNEQFFGPGTRLTVL.

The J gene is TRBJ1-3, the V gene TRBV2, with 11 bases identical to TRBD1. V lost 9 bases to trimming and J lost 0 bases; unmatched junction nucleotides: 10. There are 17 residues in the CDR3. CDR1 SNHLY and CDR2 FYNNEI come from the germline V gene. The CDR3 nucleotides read TGTGCCAGTGGGGACAGGGGGGTGATCAACTCTGGAAACACCATATATTTT. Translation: CASGDRGVINSGNTIYF.

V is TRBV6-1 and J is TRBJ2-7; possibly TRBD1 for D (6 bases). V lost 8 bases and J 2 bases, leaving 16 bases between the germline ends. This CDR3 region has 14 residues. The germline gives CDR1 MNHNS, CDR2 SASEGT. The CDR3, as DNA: TGTGCCAGCTGGGACGGGACATCCCCCTACGAGCAGTACTTC. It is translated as CASWDGTSPYEQYF.

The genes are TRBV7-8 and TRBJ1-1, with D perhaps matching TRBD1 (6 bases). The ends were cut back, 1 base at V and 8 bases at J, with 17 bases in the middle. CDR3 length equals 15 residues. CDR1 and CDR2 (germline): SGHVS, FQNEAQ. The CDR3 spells CASSLDTGSIREAFF. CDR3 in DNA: TGTGCCAGCAGCTTAGATACAGGGTCGATAAGGGAAGCTTTCTTT.

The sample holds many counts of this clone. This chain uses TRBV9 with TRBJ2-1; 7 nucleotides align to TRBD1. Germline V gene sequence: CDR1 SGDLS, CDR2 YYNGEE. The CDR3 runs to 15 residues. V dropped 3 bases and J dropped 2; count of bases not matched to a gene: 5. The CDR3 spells CASSGRDSAYNEQFF. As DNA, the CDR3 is TGTGCCAGCAGCGGCCGGGACAGCGCCTACAATGAGCAGTTCTTC.

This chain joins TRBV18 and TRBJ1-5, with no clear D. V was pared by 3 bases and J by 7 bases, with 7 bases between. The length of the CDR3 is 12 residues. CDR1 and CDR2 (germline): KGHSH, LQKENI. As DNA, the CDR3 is TGTGCCAGCTCACCTTCCGGGCAGCCCCAGCATTTT. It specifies CASSPSGQPQHF.

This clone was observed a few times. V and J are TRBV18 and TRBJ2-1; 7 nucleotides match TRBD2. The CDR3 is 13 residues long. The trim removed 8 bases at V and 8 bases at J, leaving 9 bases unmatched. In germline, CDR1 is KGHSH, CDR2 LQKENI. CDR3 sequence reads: CASASQRGHEQFF. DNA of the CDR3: TGTGCCAGCGCCTCCCAGCGGGGCCATGAGCAGTTCTTC.

CDR3 coding DNA: TGTGCCAGCAGCGCCGGACCGGTAGGGGCTAGGGAGCAGTACTTC. It is translated as CASSAGPVGAREQYF. J is TRBJ2-7 and V is TRBV11-1, with D possibly TRBD1 on 5 matching bases. V gave up 5 bases and J gave up 7 bases, with 21 bases separating them. CDR3 size: 15 residues. The V gene's germline CDR1 is SGHAT and CDR2 FQDESV (reference sequence).

The CDR3 is CASSPGTGSRTGELFF. CDR3 DNA sequence: TGTGCCAGCAGCCCTGGGACAGGCTCTAGGACCGGGGAGCTGTTTTTT. V is TRBV5-4 and J is TRBJ2-2; 8 bases are a match to TRBD1. Trimming cost V 4 bases and J 5 bases; bases outside gene matches: 10. The germline gives CDR1 SGHNT, CDR2 YYREEE (reference sequence). CDR3 size: 16 residues. Combining the CDR3 with reference TRBV5-4 and TRBJ2-2 gives the whole variable domain ETGVTQSPTHLIKTRGQQVTLRCSSQSGHNTVSWYQQALGQGPQFIFQYYREEENGRGNFPPRFSGLQFPNYSSELNVNALELDDSALYLCASSPGTGSRTGELFFGEGSRLTVL.

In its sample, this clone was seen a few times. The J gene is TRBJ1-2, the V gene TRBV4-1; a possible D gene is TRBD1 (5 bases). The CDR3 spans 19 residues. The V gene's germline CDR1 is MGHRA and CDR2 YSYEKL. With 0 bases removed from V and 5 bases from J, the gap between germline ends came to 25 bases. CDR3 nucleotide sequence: TGCGCCAGCAGCCAAGAGGAAGGTCTTTTCGGGGGGACGATGTATGGCTACACCTTC. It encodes CASSQEEGLFGGTMYGYTF.

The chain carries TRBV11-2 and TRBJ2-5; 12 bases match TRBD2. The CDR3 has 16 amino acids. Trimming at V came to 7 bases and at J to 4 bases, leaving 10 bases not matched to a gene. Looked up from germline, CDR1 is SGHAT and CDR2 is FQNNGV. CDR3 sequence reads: CASTFLGLAGTETQYF. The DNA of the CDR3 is TGTGCCAGCACCTTTCTTGGACTAGCGGGAACAGAGACCCAGTACTTC.

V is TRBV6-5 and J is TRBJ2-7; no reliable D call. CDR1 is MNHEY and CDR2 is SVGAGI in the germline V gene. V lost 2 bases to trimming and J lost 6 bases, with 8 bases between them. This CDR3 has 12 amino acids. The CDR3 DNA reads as TGTGCCAGCAGTTACGACATCGGCGAGCAGTACTTC. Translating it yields CASSYDIGEQYF.

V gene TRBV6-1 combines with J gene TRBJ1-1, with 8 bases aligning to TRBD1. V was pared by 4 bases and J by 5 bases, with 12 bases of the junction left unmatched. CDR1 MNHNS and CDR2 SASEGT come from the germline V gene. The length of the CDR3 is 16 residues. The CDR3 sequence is CASSVHFRGQETEAFF. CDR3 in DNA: TGTGCCAGCAGTGTACATTTCAGGGGGCAGGAGACTGAAGCTTTCTTT.

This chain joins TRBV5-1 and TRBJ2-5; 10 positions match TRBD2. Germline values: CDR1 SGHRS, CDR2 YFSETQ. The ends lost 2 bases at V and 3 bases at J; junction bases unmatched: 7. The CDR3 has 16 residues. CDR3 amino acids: CASSFFASGGEETQYF. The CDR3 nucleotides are TGCGCCAGCAGCTTTTTCGCTAGCGGGGGAGAAGAGACCCAGTACTTC.

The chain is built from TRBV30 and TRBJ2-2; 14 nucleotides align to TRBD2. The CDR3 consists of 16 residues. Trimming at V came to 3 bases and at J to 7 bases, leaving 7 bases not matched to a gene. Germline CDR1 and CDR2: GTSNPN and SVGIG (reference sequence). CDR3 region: CAWSEGLAGESGELFF. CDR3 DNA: TGTGCCTGGAGCGAGGGACTAGCGGGAGAAAGCGGGGAGCTGTTTTTT.

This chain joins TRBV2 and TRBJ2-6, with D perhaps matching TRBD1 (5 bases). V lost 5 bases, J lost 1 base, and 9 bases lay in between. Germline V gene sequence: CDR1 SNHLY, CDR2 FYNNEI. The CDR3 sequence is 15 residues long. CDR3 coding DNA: TGTGCCAGCAGTCTCAGGGAATCTGGGGCCAACGTCCTGACTTTC. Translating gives CASSLRESGANVLTF.